The next 15 T cell receptor beta chains were all read from a single sample in a study of T cells in pancreatic ductal adenocarcinoma (dated by TCRdb to the late 2010s). The selected pancreatic ductal adenocarcinoma patients had received surgery without neoadjuvant therapy. Preparation of the library involved the immunoSEQ multiplex PCR assay. This immuneACCESS table, as held by TCRdb, lists in-frame sequences with V and J called but not all clones. Of the missing ones, under half trace to an unresolved V gene in checked studies; the others have no known cause. Within this sample are around 100,000 clones, with around 96% of them counted one time only. Of the sample, 2.5% to 3.5% falls within the top ten clones. Sequencing was carried out using PBMCs. These receptors were collected from a human donor with pancreatic ductal adenocarcinoma.

The chain combines TRBV11-2 with TRBJ2-7; 11 nucleotides line up with TRBD2. Germline V gene sequence: CDR1 SGHAT, CDR2 FQNNGV. The CDR3 runs to 17 residues. The V and J ends lost 6 bases and 2 bases, in that order; junction bases with no gene match: 12. DNA of the CDR3: TGTGCCAGCAGTCTAAGGGGGGCTAGCGGGAGGACCTACGAGCAGTACTTC. Protein sequence: CASSLRGASGRTYEQYF. Using reference TRBV11-2 and TRBJ2-7 for the parts outside the CDR3, the full variable domain is EAGVAQSPRYKIIEKRQSVAFWCNPISGHATLYWYQQILGQGPKLLIQFQNNGVVDDSQLPKDRFSAERLKGVDSTLKIQPAKLEDSAVYLCASSLRGASGRTYEQYFGPGTRLTVT.

The CDR3 DNA sequence: TGCGCCAGCAGCCGCTGGGGGACTGGGGGCCAAGAGACCCAGTACTTC. It encodes CASSRWGTGGQETQYF. The rearrangement links TRBV4-1 to TRBJ2-5; tentatively, D is TRBD2 (6 bases). Trimming removed 4 bases at V and 1 base at J, with 16 bases between. The germline CDR1 and CDR2 sequences are MGHRA and YSYEKL. The CDR3 runs 16 residues.

This chain links TRBV5-1 with TRBJ2-1; 8 nucleotides agree with TRBD1. CDR3 length: 15 residues. The V and J ends lost 2 bases and 5 bases, in that order; junction bases with no gene match: 6. CDR1 SGHRS and CDR2 YFSETQ come from the germline V gene. The CDR3 region is CASSFGQGGNNEQFF. In DNA, the CDR3 is TGCGCCAGCAGCTTTGGACAGGGAGGTAACAATGAGCAGTTCTTC.

The V gene is TRBV27, the J gene TRBJ2-7; D might be TRBD1 (6 bases). CDR1 is MNHEY and CDR2 is SMNVEV in the germline V gene (reference sequence). The CDR3 has 14 residues. The ends were cut back, 6 bases at V and 2 bases at J, with 14 bases in the middle. This CDR3 reads CASRYRVGTYEQYF. The CDR3 DNA reads TGTGCCAGCAGGTACAGGGTAGGTACCTACGAGCAGTACTTC.

Only one count was recorded for this clone. V and J are TRBV7-6 and TRBJ2-7; 10 bases are shared with TRBD2. The V segment lost 2 bases and the J segment 4 bases; nucleotides outside the gene matches: 11. This CDR3 is built from 17 residues. CDR1 and CDR2 from the germline V gene are SGHVS and FNYEAQ. DNA of the CDR3: TGTGCCAGCAGCTTACTCCCCGGAGCGGGAGGGCAATACGAGCAGTACTTC. Protein: CASSLLPGAGGQYEQYF.

The chain uses TRBV29-1 and TRBJ2-5, with 7 bases fitting TRBD2. CDR3 length: 14 amino acids. Per germline, CDR1 SQVTM and CDR2 ANQGSEA. V gave up 5 bases and J gave up 3 bases; unmatched junction bases: 9. The CDR3, as DNA: TGCAGCGTTAGGCGGGGGACTGTCAAAGAGACCCAGTACTTC. Residues: CSVRRGTVKETQYF.

The genes are TRBV27 and TRBJ2-1, with 8 bases aligning to TRBD2. CDR1 MNHEY and CDR2 SMNVEV come from the germline V gene (reference sequence). The CDR3 runs to 13 residues. V was clipped by 6 bases and J by 3 bases; unmatched bases: 1. The CDR3 DNA is TGTGCCAGCAGGCGGGGGGACTACAATGAGCAGTTCTTC. It encodes CASRRGDYNEQFF.

The chain couples TRBV18 to TRBJ2-7, with 8 positions matching TRBD2. Germline V gene sequence: CDR1 KGHSH, CDR2 LQKENI. The CDR3 is 15 amino acids. The J segment lost 0 bases and the V segment lost 3 bases, leaving 4 bases of the junction unmatched. CDR3 in DNA: TGTGCCAGCTCACCCCTCGGGACTAGCTCCTACGAGCAGTACTTC. Protein product: CASSPLGTSSYEQYF.

This rearrangement joins TRBV5-1 to TRBJ2-1; the match to TRBD2 covers 7 bases. Germline V gene data show CDR1 as SGHRS and CDR2 as YFSETQ. V was pared by 1 base and J by 5 bases, with 9 bases of the junction left unmatched. The CDR3 runs 16 residues. The DNA of the CDR3 is TGCGCCAGCAGCTTGTTGGCGGGAGCCCCTAACAATGAGCAGTTCTTC. This encodes CASSLLAGAPNNEQFF.

The chain employs TRBV6-1 and TRBJ1-2, with D unclear. V gave up 3 bases and J gave up 4 bases, with 18 bases separating them. The CDR3 contains 16 residues. Germline V gene lookup returns CDR1 MNHNS and CDR2 SASEGT. As DNA, the CDR3 is TGTGCCAGCAGTGAGGGTGGAAGCGGCAGCGGCTATGGCTACACCTTC. This codes for CASSEGGSGSGYGYTF.

This clone was recorded once. The chain links TRBV7-3 to TRBJ2-2; TRBD1 matches at 7 bases. Germline V gene sequence: CDR1 SGHTA, CDR2 FQGTGA. CDR3 length: 16 amino acids. Losses at the gene ends were 4 bases for V and 2 bases for J; bases not matched to a gene: 7. CDR3 loop: CASSSTGSRNTGELFF. The DNA of the CDR3 is TGTGCCAGCAGCTCGACAGGGAGTAGAAACACCGGGGAGCTGTTTTTT.

The chain employs TRBV7-2 and TRBJ2-7; 11 bases map to TRBD2. This CDR3 is 16 amino acids long. V lost 1 base, J lost 3 bases, and 5 bases stayed unmatched. Germline CDR1 is SGHTA and CDR2 is FQGNSA. CDR3 sequence: CASSLVSGRANYEQYF. DNA of the CDR3: TGTGCCAGCAGCTTAGTTAGCGGGAGGGCCAACTACGAGCAGTACTTC.

V usage is TRBV7-2 and J usage is TRBJ2-7; TRBD2 aligns across 12 bases. The CDR3 consists of 16 residues. Germline V gene lookup returns CDR1 SGHTA and CDR2 FQGNSA. The junction had 6 bases not matched to a gene; V was cut back by 4 bases and J by 2 bases. This CDR3 is CASSYGTSGLPYEQYF. CDR3 nucleotide sequence: TGTGCCAGCAGCTACGGGACTAGCGGGCTACCCTACGAGCAGTACTTC. The whole variable domain, remainder taken from reference TRBV7-2 and TRBJ2-7, is GAGVSQSPSNKVTEKGKDVELRCDPISGHTALYWYRQSLGQGLEFLIYFQGNSAPDKSGLPSDRFSAERTGGSVSTLTIQRTQQEDSAVYLCASSYGTSGLPYEQYFGPGTRLTVT.

The V and J genes are TRBV28 and TRBJ2-3, with 9 bases matching TRBD1. This CDR3 comprises 17 residues. Trimming took 4 bases from V and 3 from J; bases not matched to a gene: 11. The V gene's germline CDR1 is MDHEN and CDR2 SYDVKM. The CDR3 DNA sequence: TGTGCCAGCAGTTCCCGGGACAGGGACGATTGGACAGATACGCAGTATTTT. It encodes CASSSRDRDDWTDTQYF.

The V call is TRBV9, the J call TRBJ2-1; TRBD1 matches 7 bases. This CDR3 has 15 amino acids. Germline assignment: CDR1 SGDLS and CDR2 YYNGEE. The V and J ends lost 2 bases and 5 bases, in that order; junction bases with no gene match: 7. The chain's CDR3 is CASSVQTGTDNEQFF. In DNA, the CDR3 is TGTGCCAGCAGCGTTCAAACCGGGACAGACAATGAGCAGTTCTTC.